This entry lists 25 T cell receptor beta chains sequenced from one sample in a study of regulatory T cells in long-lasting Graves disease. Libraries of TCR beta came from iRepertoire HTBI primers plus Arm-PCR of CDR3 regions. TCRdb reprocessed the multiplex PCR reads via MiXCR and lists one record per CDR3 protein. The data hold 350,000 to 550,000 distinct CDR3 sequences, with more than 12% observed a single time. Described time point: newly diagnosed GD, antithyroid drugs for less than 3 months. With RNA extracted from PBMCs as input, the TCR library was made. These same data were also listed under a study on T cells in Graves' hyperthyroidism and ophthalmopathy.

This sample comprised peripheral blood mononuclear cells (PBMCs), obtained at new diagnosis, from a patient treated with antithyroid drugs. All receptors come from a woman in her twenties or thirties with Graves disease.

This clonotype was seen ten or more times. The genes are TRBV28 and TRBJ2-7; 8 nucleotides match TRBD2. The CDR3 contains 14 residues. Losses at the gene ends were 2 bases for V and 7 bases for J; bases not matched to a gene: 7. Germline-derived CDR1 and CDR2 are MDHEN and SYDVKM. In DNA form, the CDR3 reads TGTGCCAGCAGTTTAGGGCTAGCGGGTCGAGAGCAGTACTTC. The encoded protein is CASSLGLAGREQYF.

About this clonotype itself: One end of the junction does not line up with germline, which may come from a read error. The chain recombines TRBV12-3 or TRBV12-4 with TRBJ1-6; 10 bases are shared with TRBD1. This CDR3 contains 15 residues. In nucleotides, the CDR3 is TGTGCCAGCAGTCCACGGACAGGGGGTAATTCACCCCCCCACTTT. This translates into CASSPRTGGNSPPHF.

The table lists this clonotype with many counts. Here the CDR3 reads CASSTLGLLGTEAFF. The CDR3 DNA sequence: TGTGCCAGTAGTACTTTGGGACTACTGGGCACTGAAGCTTTCTTT. The V call is TRBV19, the J call TRBJ1-1; possibly TRBD1 for D (5 bases). CDR3 length: 15 amino acids. Trimming cost V 4 bases and J 4 bases, with 16 bases left between them. The germline V gene has CDR1 LNHDA and CDR2 SQIVND (reference sequence). Full variable domain (missing parts from reference TRBV19 and TRBJ1-1): DGGITQSPKYLFRKEGQNVTLSCEQNLNHDAMYWYRQDPGQGLRLIYYSQIVNDFQKGDIAEGYSVSREKKESFPLTVTSAQKNPTAFYLCASSTLGLLGTEAFFGQGTRLTVV.

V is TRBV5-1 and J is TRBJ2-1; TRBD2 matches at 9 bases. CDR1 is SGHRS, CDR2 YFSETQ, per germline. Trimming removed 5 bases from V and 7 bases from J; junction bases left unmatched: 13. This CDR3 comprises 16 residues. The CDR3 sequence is CASRGGREGIQNEQFF. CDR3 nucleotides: TGCGCCAGCAGAGGGGGGCGGGAGGGCATACAGAATGAGCAGTTCTTC.

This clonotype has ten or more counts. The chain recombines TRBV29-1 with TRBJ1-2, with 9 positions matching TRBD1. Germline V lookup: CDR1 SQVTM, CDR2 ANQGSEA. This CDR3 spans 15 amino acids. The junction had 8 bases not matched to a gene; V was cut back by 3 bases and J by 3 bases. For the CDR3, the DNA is TGCAGCGTTGATACCGGGACAGGGTTGGACTATGGCTACACCTTC. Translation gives CSVDTGTGLDYGYTF. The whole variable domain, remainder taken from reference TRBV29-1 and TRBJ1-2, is SAVISQKPSRDICQRGTSLTIQCQVDSQVTMMFWYRQQPGQSLTLIATANQGSEATYESGFVIDKFPISRPNLTFSTLTVSNMSPEDSSIYLCSVDTGTGLDYGYTFGSGTRLTVV.

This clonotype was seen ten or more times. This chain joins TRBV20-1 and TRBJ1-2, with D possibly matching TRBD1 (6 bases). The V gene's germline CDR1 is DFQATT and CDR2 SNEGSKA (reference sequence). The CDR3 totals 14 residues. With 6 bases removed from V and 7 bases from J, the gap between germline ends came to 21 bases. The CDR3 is CSARDTVGGGGYTF. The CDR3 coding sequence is TGCAGTGCCCGGGACACGGTCGGGGGGGGTGGCTACACCTTC.

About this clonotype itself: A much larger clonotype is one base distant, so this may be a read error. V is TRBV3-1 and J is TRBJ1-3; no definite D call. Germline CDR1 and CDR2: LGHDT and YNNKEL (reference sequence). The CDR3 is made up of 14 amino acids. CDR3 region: CASSQEGIGSTIYF. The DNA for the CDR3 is TGTGCCAGCAGCCAAGAAGGAATTGGAAGCACCATATATTTT.

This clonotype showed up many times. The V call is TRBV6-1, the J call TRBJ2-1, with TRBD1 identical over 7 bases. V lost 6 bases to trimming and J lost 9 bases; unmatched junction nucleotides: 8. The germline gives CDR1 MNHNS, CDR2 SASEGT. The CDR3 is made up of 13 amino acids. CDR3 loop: CASRYGQASEQFF. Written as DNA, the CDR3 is TGTGCCAGCAGGTACGGACAGGCCTCTGAGCAGTTCTTC.

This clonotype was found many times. CDR3 nucleotide sequence: TGTGCCAGCGGGGGACTAGCGGGAGGATCGTACAATGAGCAGTTCTTC. It specifies CASGGLAGGSYNEQFF. The chain links TRBV18 to TRBJ2-1; 15 bases match TRBD2. Germline CDR1 is KGHSH and CDR2 is LQKENI. This CDR3 is built from 16 residues. V was pared by 8 bases and J by 4 bases, with 6 bases of the junction left unmatched. Supplemented by reference TRBV18 and TRBJ2-1, the full variable domain reads NAGVMQNPRHLVRRRGQEARLRCSPMKGHSHVYWYRQLPEEGLKFMVYLQKENIIDESGMPKERFSAEFPKEGPSILRIQQVVRGDSAAYFCASGGLAGGSYNEQFFGPGTRLTVL.

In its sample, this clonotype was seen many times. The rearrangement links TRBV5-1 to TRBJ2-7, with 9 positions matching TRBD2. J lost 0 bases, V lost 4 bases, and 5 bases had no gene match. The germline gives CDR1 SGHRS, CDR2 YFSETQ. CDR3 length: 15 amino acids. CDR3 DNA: TGCGCCAGCAGCCCGGGACTAGCCGGCTCCTACGAGCAGTACTTC. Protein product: CASSPGLAGSYEQYF.

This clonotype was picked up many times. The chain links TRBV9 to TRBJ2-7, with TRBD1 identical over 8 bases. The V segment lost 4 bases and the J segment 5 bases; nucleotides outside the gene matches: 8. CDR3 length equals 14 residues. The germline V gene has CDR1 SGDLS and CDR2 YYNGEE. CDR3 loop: CASSTGTGQNEQYF. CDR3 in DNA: TGTGCCAGCAGCACCGGGACAGGACAGAACGAGCAGTACTTC.

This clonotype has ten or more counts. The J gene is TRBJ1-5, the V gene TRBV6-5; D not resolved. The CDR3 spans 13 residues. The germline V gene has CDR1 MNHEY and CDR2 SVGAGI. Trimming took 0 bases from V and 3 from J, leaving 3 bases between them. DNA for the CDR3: TGTGCCAGCAGTTACTCTTCCAATCAGCCCCAGCATTTT. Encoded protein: CASSYSSNQPQHF.

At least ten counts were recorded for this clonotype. The CDR3 DNA reads TGTGCCAGCAGCTTAAGGGGACTCCCAAGCGGCCGAGATACGCAGTATTTT. It encodes CASSLRGLPSGRDTQYF. The V gene is TRBV7-3, the J gene TRBJ2-3, with D perhaps TRBD2 (6 bases). Germline V gives CDR1 SGHTA, CDR2 FQGTGA. The CDR3 is made up of 17 amino acids. The ends were cut back, 1 base at V and 5 bases at J, with 19 bases in the middle.

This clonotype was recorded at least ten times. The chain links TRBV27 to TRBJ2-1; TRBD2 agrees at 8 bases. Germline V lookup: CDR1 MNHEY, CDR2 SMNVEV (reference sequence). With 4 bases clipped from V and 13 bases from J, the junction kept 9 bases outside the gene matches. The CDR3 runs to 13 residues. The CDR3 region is CASSSGGGRTQFF. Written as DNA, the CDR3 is TGTGCCAGCAGTTCGGGGGGGGGTCGTACTCAGTTCTTC.

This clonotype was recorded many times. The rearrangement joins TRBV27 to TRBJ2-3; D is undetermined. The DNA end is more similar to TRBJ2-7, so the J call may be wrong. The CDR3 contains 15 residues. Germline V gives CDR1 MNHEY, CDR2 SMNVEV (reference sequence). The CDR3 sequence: CASRRKGDISYEQYF. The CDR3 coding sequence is TGTGCCAGCAGACGAAAAGGAGACATCTCCTACGAGCAGTACTTC.

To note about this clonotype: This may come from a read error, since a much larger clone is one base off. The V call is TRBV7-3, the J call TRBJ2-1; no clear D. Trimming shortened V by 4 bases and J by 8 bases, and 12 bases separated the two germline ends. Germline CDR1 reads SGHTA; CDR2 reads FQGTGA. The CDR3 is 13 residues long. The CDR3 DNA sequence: TGTGCCAGCAGCTCCAGGTTAAGCGATGAGCAGTTCTTC. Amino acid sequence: CASSSRLSDEQFF.

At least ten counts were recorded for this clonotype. The CDR3 sequence is CASGPDQTQYF. The CDR3 DNA is TGTGCTAGTGGACCCGACCAGACCCAGTACTTC. The V gene is TRBV12-5, the J gene TRBJ2-5; D unclear. With 6 bases removed from V and 6 bases from J, the gap between germline ends came to 8 bases. This CDR3 spans 11 amino acids. Germline CDR1 and CDR2: LGHNT and FRNRAP.

As DNA, the CDR3 is TGTGCCAGCTCAATTCCAGGCTACGAGCAGTACTTC. Its protein product is CASSIPGYEQYF. V usage is TRBV18 and J usage is TRBJ2-7; no firm D call. Per the germline V gene, CDR1 is KGHSH and CDR2 is LQKENI. The CDR3 sequence is 12 residues long. V was cut by 5 bases and J by 3 bases, with 8 bases left in between.

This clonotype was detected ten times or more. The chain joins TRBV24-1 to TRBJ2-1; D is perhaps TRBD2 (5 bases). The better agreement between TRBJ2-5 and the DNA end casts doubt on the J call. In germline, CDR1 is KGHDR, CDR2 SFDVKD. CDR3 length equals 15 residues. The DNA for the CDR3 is TGTGCCACCAGTGGCCAGGCCGGGGAACAAGAGACCCAGTACTTC. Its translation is CATSGQAGEQETQYF.

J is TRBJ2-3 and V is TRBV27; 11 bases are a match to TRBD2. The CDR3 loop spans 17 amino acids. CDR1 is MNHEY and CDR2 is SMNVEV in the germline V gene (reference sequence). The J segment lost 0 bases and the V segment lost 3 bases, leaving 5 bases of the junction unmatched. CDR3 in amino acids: CASSFIPSGRSTDTQYF. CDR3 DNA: TGTGCCAGCAGTTTTATACCTAGCGGGAGGAGCACAGATACGCAGTATTTT.

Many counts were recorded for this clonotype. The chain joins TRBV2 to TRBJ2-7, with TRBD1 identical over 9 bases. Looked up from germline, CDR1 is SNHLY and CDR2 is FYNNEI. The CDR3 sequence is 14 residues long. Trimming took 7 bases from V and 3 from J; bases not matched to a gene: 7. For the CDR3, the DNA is TGTGCCAGCACCCGACAGGGGGTGGGCTACGAGCAGTACTTC. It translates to CASTRQGVGYEQYF. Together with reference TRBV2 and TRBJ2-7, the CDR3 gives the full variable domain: EPEVTQTPSHQVTQMGQEVILRCVPISNHLYFYWYRQILGQKVEFLVSFYNNEISEKSEIFDDQFSVERPDGSNFTLKIRSTKLEDSAMYFCASTRQGVGYEQYFGPGTRLTVT.

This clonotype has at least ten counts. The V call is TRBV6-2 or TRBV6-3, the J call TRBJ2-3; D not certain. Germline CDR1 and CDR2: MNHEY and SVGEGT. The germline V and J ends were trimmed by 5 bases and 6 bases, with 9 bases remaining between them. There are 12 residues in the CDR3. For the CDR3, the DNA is TGTGCCAGCAGTCCCCTCAGGGATACGCAGTATTTT. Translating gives CASSPLRDTQYF.

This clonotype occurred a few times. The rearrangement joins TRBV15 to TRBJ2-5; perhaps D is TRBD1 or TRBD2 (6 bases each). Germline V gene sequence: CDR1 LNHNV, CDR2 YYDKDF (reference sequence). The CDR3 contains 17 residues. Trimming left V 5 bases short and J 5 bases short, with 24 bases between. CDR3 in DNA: TGTGCCACCAGCGCCTCAAGGGGGGCTGGGCGGGCGGAGACCCAGTACTTC. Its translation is CATSASRGAGRAETQYF.

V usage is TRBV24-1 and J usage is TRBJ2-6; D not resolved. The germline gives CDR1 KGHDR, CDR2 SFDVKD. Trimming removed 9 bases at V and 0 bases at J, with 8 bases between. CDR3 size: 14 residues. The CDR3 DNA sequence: TGTGCCACCGGGTCCCTCTCTGGGGCCAACGTCCTGACTTTC. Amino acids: CATGSLSGANVLTF.

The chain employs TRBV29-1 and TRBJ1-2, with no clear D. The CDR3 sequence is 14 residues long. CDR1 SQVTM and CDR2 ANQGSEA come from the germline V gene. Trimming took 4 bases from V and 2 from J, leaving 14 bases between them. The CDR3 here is CSVGKGDVNYGYTF. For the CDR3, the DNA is TGCAGCGTTGGCAAGGGCGACGTAAACTATGGCTACACCTTC.